Listed below are T cell receptor beta chains from one sample, sequenced in a study of cytomegalovirus exposure and HLA in healthy donors. TCRdb keeps only in-frame clones here, not all; method: immunoSEQ multiplex PCR. The sample carries more than 95,000 clones, approximately 80% recorded once. Sequencing was carried out using PBMCs. Source of these receptors: a man aged 45 to 65 in good health and CMV-seropositive. Each CDR3 is given with its conserved first and last residue. D genes are given only for firm matches.

TRBV29-1	TRBD2	TRBJ2-3	CSSGGTTPGGTQYF	TGCAGCAGCGGGGGGACTACCCCCGGTGGTACGCAGTATTTT
TRBV7-3	-	TRBJ2-1	CASSRQLGEQFF	TGTGCCAGCAGCCGACAGCTAGGTGAGCAGTTCTTC
TRBV7-9	TRBD2	TRBJ2-1	CASSLLAGGGNNEQFF	TGTGCCAGCAGCTTATTAGCGGGAGGGGGGAACAATGAGCAGTTCTTC
TRBV10-3	TRBD1	TRBJ1-4	CAINSGQEGEKLFF	TGTGCCATCAATTCGGGACAGGAAGGTGAAAAACTGTTTTTT
TRBV4-1	-	TRBJ1-5	CASSHQGMGNQPQHF	TGCGCCAGCAGCCATCAGGGTATGGGAAATCAGCCCCAGCATTTT
TRBV4-2	TRBD2	TRBJ2-3	CASSQESSGNTDTQYF	TGTGCCAGCAGCCAAGAGTCTAGCGGAAACACAGATACGCAGTATTTT
TRBV27	TRBD1	TRBJ1-1	CASSFSQDRGTEAFF	TGTGCCAGCAGTTTTAGTCAGGACAGGGGCACTGAAGCTTTCTTT
TRBV5-4	TRBD1	TRBJ1-1	CASSEGQRNTEAFF	TGTGCCAGCAGCGAGGGACAGAGGAACACTGAAGCTTTCTTT
TRBV6-5	TRBD1	TRBJ1-5	CASSYGGQSGQPQHF	TGTGCCAGCAGTTACGGGGGACAGTCTGGTCAGCCCCAGCATTTT
TRBV5-1	TRBD1	TRBJ2-7	CASSWDRQYEQYF	TGCGCCAGCAGCTGGGACAGGCAGTACGAGCAGTACTTC